The present entry profiles one TCR beta chain with its context. Germline V gene lookup returns CDR1 MGHDK and CDR2 SYGVNS. J gave up 7 bases and V 5 bases, and 9 bases lay outside the gene matches. This CDR3 region has 14 residues. The sample originates from a study of blood T cell repertoires in COVID-19. Study information: Samples came from the United States, Italy and Spain, spanning acute and convalescent COVID-19.

Repertoires were generated with immunoSEQ multiplex PCR, while TCRdb's copy carries only in-frame clones and drops some. The sample holds about 370,000 clones; 80% to 90% are singletons and the top ten take over 0.95%. The specimen was PBMCs or T cells enriched from blood (not recorded which). The origin of this receptor is a man between 18 and 35 years old who had recovered from COVID-19. The chain carries TRBV25-1 and TRBJ1-1; TRBD1 agrees at 8 bases. The CDR3 region has the DNA TGTGCCAGCAGTCTACGACAGGGGTCGGGTGAAGCTTTCTTT. Amino acids: CASSLRQGSGEAFF.